Below, 12 T cell receptor beta chains from the same sample are listed, as sequenced in a study of regulatory T cells in long-lasting Graves disease. The time point is: newly diagnosed GD, antithyroid drugs for less than 3 months. After RNA was extracted from PBMCs, the TCR library was made from it. Arm-PCR of CDR3 regions and iRepertoire HTBI primers were the basis on which TCR beta libraries were built. TCRdb processed the multiplex PCR reads anew with MiXCR; each CDR3 protein has one entry. The table shows under 450,000 distinct CDR3 sequences, with around 15% occurring only once. The sample was also reused in another study, on T cells in Graves' hyperthyroidism and ophthalmopathy.

This specimen was peripheral blood mononuclear cells (PBMCs), taken at new diagnosis, from a patient treated with antithyroid drugs. These receptors came from a woman aged 18-29 years with Graves disease.

This clonotype has at least ten counts. V is TRBV4-1 and J is TRBJ1-1, with 7 bases that match TRBD1. This CDR3 is built from 11 residues. V shed 4 bases, J shed 11 bases, and the junction held 4 bases outside the gene matches. Germline CDR1 and CDR2: MGHRA and YSYEKL. The CDR3 bases are TGCGCCAGCAGCCGACAGGGTGTGGCTTTCTTT. Translation gives CASSRQGVAFF.

This clonotype was picked up many times. The chain uses TRBV3-1 and TRBJ1-5, with D unresolved. Trimming shortened V by 1 base and J by 1 base, and 8 bases separated the two germline ends. The CDR3 consists of 15 residues. Germline assignment: CDR1 LGHDT and CDR2 YNNKEL (reference sequence). In DNA, the CDR3 is TGTGCCAGCAGCCAAGGGGGTTGGAGCAATCAGCCCCAGCATTTT. Translated: CASSQGGWSNQPQHF.

This clonotype was detected many times. V usage is TRBV7-9 and J usage is TRBJ2-1, with TRBD2 identical over 7 bases. Germline CDR1 and CDR2: SEHNR and FQNEAQ (reference sequence). The CDR3 extends over 15 amino acids. Trimming cost V 3 bases and J 6 bases; bases outside gene matches: 8. The DNA for the CDR3 is TGTGCCAGCAGCTTGGACGGACTAGTGGGCAATGAGCAGTTCTTC. Its translation is CASSLDGLVGNEQFF.

This clonotype has only a few counts. The chain is built from TRBV28 and TRBJ2-2; D call uncertain. V dropped 4 bases and J dropped 6 bases, with 6 bases sitting between them. Germline values: CDR1 MDHEN, CDR2 SYDVKM. The CDR3 totals 12 residues. DNA for the CDR3: TGTGCCAGCAGTTCCGGCTCCGGGGAGCTGTTTTTT. Protein sequence: CASSSGSGELFF.

The genes are TRBV29-1 and TRBJ2-7, with D perhaps TRBD1 or TRBD2 (6 bases each). Deletions cut 3 bases from V and 3 bases from J, with 15 bases between. CDR1 and CDR2 (germline): SQVTM, ANQGSEA. This CDR3 is 14 amino acids long. The CDR3 region is CSVEVRGRLYEQYF. The DNA of the CDR3 is TGCAGCGTTGAGGTCCGGGGGCGACTCTACGAGCAGTACTTC.

This clonotype was counted at least ten times. Mismatch with germline at one junction end may stem from a read error. The chain carries TRBV5-1 and TRBJ2-1; TRBD2 matches 11 bases. Germline CDR1 reads SGHRS; CDR2 reads YFSETQ. The CDR3 consists of 16 residues. CDR3 in DNA: TGTGCCAGCAGCTTAATGGGACTAGCGGATTCCAATGAGCAGTTCTTC. Its translation is CASSLMGLADSNEQFF.

This clonotype was observed many times. The chain is built from TRBV7-3 and TRBJ1-1; tentative D call: TRBD1 (6 bases). Per germline, CDR1 SGHTA and CDR2 FQGTGA. The length of the CDR3 is 13 residues. Trimming took off 4 bases at V and 4 bases at J, with 10 bases between the two ends. The CDR3 sequence: CASSSGGGTEAFF. In DNA, the CDR3 is TGTGCCAGCAGCTCTGGAGGGGGCACTGAAGCTTTCTTT.

This clonotype was recorded a few times. CDR3 in DNA: TGTGCCAGCAGCCCAAGAGAGGTACAGGGAATAACAAACTCTGGAAACACCATATATTTT. It translates to CASSPREVQGITNSGNTIYF. The genes are TRBV9 and TRBJ1-3; perhaps TRBD1 as D (6 bases). Germline V CDR1 and CDR2: SGDLS, YYNGEE. This CDR3 is 20 amino acids long. The ends were cut back, 4 bases at V and 0 bases at J, with 26 bases in the middle.

This clonotype was counted at least ten times. The chain combines TRBV7-9 with TRBJ2-5, with D perhaps matching TRBD1 or TRBD2 (5 bases each). Germline CDR1 and CDR2: SEHNR and FQNEAQ (reference sequence). Between the trimmed V and J ends, which lost 2 bases and 1 base, there was a span of 8 bases. The CDR3 is 14 amino acids. The CDR3 nucleotides read TGTGCCAGCAGCTTAAGGGACGGCCAAGAGACCCAGTACTTC. This encodes CASSLRDGQETQYF.

This clonotype was observed many times. This chain uses TRBV11-2 with TRBJ2-2; D remains ambiguous. V was pared by 6 bases and J by 1 base, with 12 bases between. The CDR3 totals 15 residues. Looked up from germline, CDR1 is SGHAT and CDR2 is FQNNGV. CDR3 coding DNA: TGTGCCAGCAGACGCCTCGCCCTGAACACCGGGGAGCTGTTTTTT. Protein product: CASRRLALNTGELFF.

The gene calls are TRBV28 and TRBJ2-7; D call uncertain. Germline assignment: CDR1 MDHEN and CDR2 SYDVKM. The CDR3 sequence is 14 residues long. Trimming shortened V by 2 bases and J by 2 bases, and 10 bases separated the two germline ends. CDR3 loop: CASSLHSNAYEQYF. The CDR3 nucleotides read TGTGCCAGCAGTTTACATAGTAATGCCTACGAGCAGTACTTC.

There are many counts of this clonotype. The V gene is TRBV5-1, the J gene TRBJ2-7, with TRBD2 as a possible D gene (6 bases). With 3 bases removed from V and 6 bases from J, the gap between germline ends came to 19 bases. Per germline, CDR1 SGHRS and CDR2 YFSETQ. The CDR3 sequence is 15 residues long. The CDR3 nucleotides are TGCGCCAGCAGCTCAAGGGGCCATAGGGGAGGCGAGCAGTACTTC. Translation: CASSSRGHRGGEQYF. Using reference TRBV5-1 and TRBJ2-7 for the parts outside the CDR3, the full variable domain is KAGVTQTPRYLIKTRGQQVTLSCSPISGHRSVSWYQQTPGQGLQFLFEYFSETQRNKGNFPGRFSGRQFSNSRSEMNVSTLELGDSALYLCASSSRGHRGGEQYFGPGTRLTVT.